These T cell receptor beta chains were read from a single sample in a study of CD8 T cells in Susac syndrome. TCRdb called the immunoSEQ multiplex PCR reads again in MiXCR, with one record for every CDR3 protein. The sample carries about 300,000 distinct CDR3 sequences, around 91% recorded once. Input material: CD8+ T cells from PBMCs. Receptor source: a human donor with multiple sclerosis. CDR3s include the opening cysteine and the closing phenylalanine or tryptophan.

v_gene,j_gene,CDR3aa
TRBV19,TRBJ2-1,CASSDRTGTFNEQFF
TRBV4-3,TRBJ2-3,CASSQDISGASTDTQYF
TRBV30,TRBJ1-4,CAWSAVSPNEKLFF
TRBV5-6,TRBJ1-1,CASSFSGGAFF
TRBV7-9,TRBJ1-1,CASSSLGDTLDTEAFF
TRBV4-3,TRBJ1-1,CASSHVEGNTEAFF
TRBV25-1,TRBJ2-7,CASSPRGSEQYF
TRBV27,TRBJ2-7,CASTTGRGTYEQYF
TRBV4-1,TRBJ2-1,CASSQGLGGLSSYNEQFF
TRBV19,TRBJ2-1,CASLTSAEPYNEQFF
TRBV28,TRBJ2-1,CASRETGNNYNEQFF
TRBV9,TRBJ2-2,CASKGQNTGELFF
TRBV4-2,TRBJ2-2,CASRQGTGGELFF
TRBV7-3,TRBJ2-3,CASSLLAASTDTQYF
TRBV5-6,TRBJ2-1,CASSLMSIHEQFF
TRBV10-3,TRBJ2-3,CAITAGLAGTDTQYF
TRBV20-1,TRBJ2-7,CSARDESGTLYEQYF
TRBV29-1,TRBJ1-2,CSVVSDGYTF
TRBV4-3,TRBJ2-7,CASSPGLAGYEQYF
TRBV7-8,TRBJ2-1,CASSFRDRVYNEQFF
TRBV6-5,TRBJ2-7,CASSYSIGGPLGEQYF
TRBV19,TRBJ2-7,CASAAGPTYEQYF
TRBV5-4,TRBJ1-4,CASSLLTGSANEKLFF
TRBV10-3,TRBJ2-1,CATDSVSDDNEQFF
TRBV11-2,TRBJ2-7,CASSLFAGGNYEQYF
TRBV4-3,TRBJ2-7,CASSLGSGHQYEQYF
TRBV7-8,TRBJ2-5,CASSPPSGETQYF
TRBV24-1,TRBJ2-2,CATSDSGGQGANGELFF
TRBV29-1,TRBJ2-7,CSAASGIYEQYF
TRBV24-1,TRBJ2-5,CATSDLGRGGGETQYF
TRBV20-1,TRBJ1-5,CSATTRDGNQPQHF
TRBV9,TRBJ2-2,CASSPSGGAEPGELFF
TRBV12-3/TRBV12-4,TRBJ2-2,CASSSPQEGRAGELFF
TRBV13,TRBJ2-5,CASSRTDREETQYF
TRBV29-1,TRBJ2-4,CSVEGGAWGVENIQYF
TRBV11-2,TRBJ2-5,CASGREGWGETQYF
TRBV29-1,TRBJ2-7,CSVRTGRSYEQYF
TRBV11-1,TRBJ2-1,CASSKGLTLYNEQFF
TRBV27,TRBJ2-3,CASSQPLAGGFTDTQYF
TRBV6-5,TRBJ2-5,CASSYSTGFETQYF
TRBV10-3,TRBJ2-7,CAISESVGVANEQYF
TRBV5-6,TRBJ2-7,CASSAGTSLTTYEQYF
TRBV7-2,TRBJ1-2,CASSPLPRRYGYTF
TRBV9,TRBJ2-2,CASSVTSGISPGELFF
TRBV7-2,TRBJ2-5,CASSLLDRVQETQYF
TRBV10-3,TRBJ2-5,CAISANSEKETQYF
TRBV28,TRBJ1-1,CASSFSRGLNTEAFF
TRBV7-2,TRBJ2-5,CASSFSLGRVETQYF
TRBV28,TRBJ2-7,CASSPSDSYEQYF
TRBV6-6,TRBJ2-7,CASKTGGADEQYF
TRBV6-5,TRBJ2-7,CASSWGPGLTYEQYF
TRBV2,TRBJ2-7,CASSDRREQYF
TRBV30,TRBJ2-7,CAWGPSGIEQYF